A single sample gave rise to the 19 T cell receptor beta chains below, sequenced in a study of CD8+CD57+ T cells in acquired aplastic anemia listed by TCRdb under 2018. Patients chosen for sequencing had shown expansion of CD8+CD57+ cells by flow cytometry. TCRdb lists the instrument as Illumina HiSeq 2000. Profiling of TCR beta VDJ combinations and CDR3 sequences used genomic DNA as the template. The raw public reads went through TCRdb reprocessing: fastp at Q25, MiXCR clone calling, in-frame beta chains kept. CDR3 protein sequences are deduplicated, and each keeps its most common genes and DNA. The sample table holds 260,000 or so distinct CDR3 sequences, of which less than 85% were seen once. Less than 50% of the sample belongs to the ten largest clones. The source material was sorted CD4+, CD8+, or CD8+CD57+ T cells (not recorded which) from PBMCs. The receptors were sampled from a human donor with aplastic anemia.

Comments on this clonotype: The germline gene is not matched at one end of the junction; a read error may be the cause. The chain employs TRBV7-6 and TRBJ1-6; the D is unclear. This CDR3 has 13 residues. Germline V gene lookup returns CDR1 SGHVS and CDR2 FNYEAQ. The CDR3 region is CASSLDGELPLHF. The CDR3 DNA reads as TGTGCCAGCAGCTTGGACGGCGAGTTACCCCTCCACTTC.

A word on this clonotype: In this CDR3 the conserved last residue, phenylalanine or tryptophan, is missing, so a read error is likely. The limits of the CDR3 on the DNA are not certain, so only TCRdb's listed CDR3 is given. V and J are TRBV7-9 and TRBJ2-4; TRBD2, as called in the table, went unchecked against the DNA. Including both end residues, the CDR3 is 12 amino acids long. CDR1 is SEHNR and CDR2 is FQNEAQ in the germline V gene (reference sequence). The CDR3 region is CASSCHRSGGYD.

In its sample, this clonotype was seen once. V and J are TRBV7-2 and TRBJ2-5; a weak D match, TRBD2 (6 bases). This CDR3 is built from 15 residues. The germline V and J ends were trimmed by 0 bases and 8 bases, with 16 bases remaining between them. The germline gives CDR1 SGHTA, CDR2 FQGNSA. CDR3 region: CASSLALGRKATQYF. DNA of the CDR3: TGTGCCAGCAGCTTAGCTCTCGGGAGAAAAGCTACCCAGTACTTC.

CDR3: CASSLERDSLGEQYV. CDR3 bases: TGTGCCAGCAGCTTGGAGCGGGACAGCCTAGGTGAGCAGTACGTC. The chain carries TRBV5-6 and TRBJ2-7; D assignment may be TRBD1 or TRBD2 (7 bases each). Germline V gene data show CDR1 as SGHDT and CDR2 as YYEEEE. The length of the CDR3 is 15 residues. V was clipped by 0 bases and J by 7 bases, with 17 bases between them.

A few counts support this clonotype. The V and J genes are TRBV25-1 and TRBJ2-3; unclear D gene. Trimming took off 3 bases at V and 0 bases at J, with 10 bases between the two ends. The CDR3 has 15 residues. From germline, CDR1 is MGHDK and CDR2 SYGVNS. The CDR3: CASSDRSTSTDTQYF. For the CDR3, the DNA is TGTGCCAGCAGTGACAGAAGCACTAGCACAGATACGCAGTATTTT.

The J gene is TRBJ1-5, the V gene TRBV7-8, with unresolved D. CDR3 length: 14 amino acids. The germline CDR1 and CDR2 sequences are SGHVS and FQNEAQ. The V gene lost 0 bases and the J gene lost 13 bases, with 16 bases spanning the gap. The CDR3 coding sequence is TGTGCCAGCAGCTTAGCGGGAGGCACCGATCCGCAGCATTTT. It codes for CASSLAGGTDPQHF.

This chain links TRBV5-4 with TRBJ2-3; 8 nucleotides line up with TRBD1. CDR3 size: 15 residues. Germline V CDR1 and CDR2: SGHNT, YYREEE (reference sequence). V lost 4 bases and J lost 6; bases outside the gene matches: 10. CDR3 coding DNA: TGTGCCAGCAGCCCAACAGGGGGGATCGAGGATACGCAGTATTTT. It encodes CASSPTGGIEDTQYF.

CDR3 in DNA: TGCGCCAGCAGCTTGGTCCTAGCGGGGCCGGACTATGGCTACACCTTC. Translation: CASSLVLAGPDYGYTF. The chain uses TRBV5-1 and TRBJ1-2; D perhaps matches TRBD1 (5 bases). This CDR3 comprises 16 residues. Per the germline V gene, CDR1 is SGHRS and CDR2 is YFSETQ. Trimming stripped 0 bases from V and 3 bases from J, with 15 bases between.

On this clonotype itself: It is likely a read error, because the conserved phenylalanine at the end of the CDR3 is missing. The DNA is left out, because the CDR3 cannot be placed on it with certainty; the CDR3 is given as TCRdb lists it. V usage is TRBV15 and J usage is TRBJ1-2. The CDR3 length is 17 residues, termini included. Germline V gives CDR1 LNHNV, CDR2 YYDKDF (reference sequence). The CDR3 protein is CATSRGSGQEVEYFGTC.

The chain uses TRBV7-3 and TRBJ1-1, with D unresolved. CDR3 length equals 15 residues. Germline V CDR1 and CDR2: SGHTA, FQGTGA. V was trimmed by 5 bases and J by 0 bases, leaving 13 bases between them. Here the CDR3 DNA reads TGTGCCAGCAGCCCCCAAAGAGGCATGAACACTGAAGCTTTCTTT. Encoded protein: CASSPQRGMNTEAFF.

This chain joins TRBV9 and TRBJ2-1; 13 bases align to TRBD2. Trimming at V came to 3 bases and at J to 0 bases, leaving 0 bases not matched to a gene. This CDR3 has 16 amino acids. Germline V gene data show CDR1 as SGDLS and CDR2 as YYNGEE. CDR3 sequence (DNA): TGTGCCAGCAGCGGACTAGCGGGAGGCTCCTACAATGAGCAGTTCTTC. It translates to CASSGLAGGSYNEQFF.

Details on this clonotype: In this CDR3 the conserved last residue, phenylalanine or tryptophan, is missing, so a read error is likely. No DNA is shown, since the ends of the CDR3 on it are uncertain; the CDR3 is the one TCRdb lists. The chain links TRBV7-9 to TRBJ2-1; the table assigns TRBD2, which was not confirmed against the DNA. The CDR3 contains 13 residues when both ends are counted. Germline CDR1 reads SEHNR; CDR2 reads FQNEAQ (reference sequence). The CDR3 reads CASSYQRSGEKFE.

The chain carries TRBV2 and TRBJ1-5; the D is unclear. CDR1 and CDR2 (germline): SNHLY, FYNNEI. Trimming left V 4 bases short and J 4 bases short, with 8 bases between. The CDR3 covers 13 residues. The CDR3 DNA is TGTGCCAGCAGTGTTTGGTGGAATCAGCCCCAGCATTTT. Protein: CASSVWWNQPQHF.

This clonotype was observed a single time. The chain employs TRBV25-1 and TRBJ2-7, with D unresolved. The J call is uncertain, as TRBJ2-1 better fits the DNA end. This CDR3 contains 13 residues. The germline V gene has CDR1 MGHDK and CDR2 SYGVNS. The CDR3 DNA reads TGTGCCAGCAGTGAATTGGGAAAAGACGAGCAGTTCTTC. Translated, it gives CASSELGKDEQFF.

The rearrangement joins TRBV7-2 to TRBJ2-5, with a weak D call TRBD2 (6 bases). CDR1 SGHTA and CDR2 FQGNSA come from the germline V gene. The CDR3 contains 15 residues. Trimming took off 5 bases at V and 14 bases at J, with 27 bases between the two ends. Written as DNA, the CDR3 is TGTGCCAGCAGCCCAGCGGGCAACCAACAAGCGCAGTACTACTTC. Protein: CASSPAGNQQAQYYF.

As regards this clonotype: The CDR3 carries no conserved terminal phenylalanine or tryptophan, so it likely arises from a read error. The DNA is left out, because the CDR3 cannot be placed on it with certainty; the CDR3 is given as TCRdb lists it. The chain couples TRBV7-8 to TRBJ2-7; TRBD2 reflects the table's D call only, with no check against the DNA. Per germline, CDR1 SGHVS and CDR2 FQNEAQ. Inclusive of both ends, the CDR3 amounts to 12 amino acids. CDR3 sequence: CASSLEGGDETD.

On this clonotype: Germline is not matched at one junction end, which may reflect a read error. This chain uses TRBV7-8 with TRBJ2-1, with 8 bases lining up with TRBD2. This CDR3 has 15 residues. Per germline, CDR1 SGHVS and CDR2 FQNEAQ. CDR3 sequence (DNA): TGTGCCAGTAGCTTGACGGGAGGGGCCGATACTGAGCAGTTCTTC. This translates into CASSLTGGADTEQFF.

This chain links TRBV7-2 with TRBJ2-5; no reliable D call. V was trimmed by 0 bases and J by 3 bases, leaving 11 bases between them. CDR1 and CDR2 from the germline V gene are SGHTA and FQGNSA. CDR3 length equals 15 residues. The CDR3 protein is CASSLADGPKETQYF. CDR3 coding DNA: TGTGCCAGCAGCTTAGCGGACGGTCCAAAAGAGACCCAGTACTTC.

Concerning this clonotype itself: Sequence at one end of the junction differs from germline and may be a read error. The chain links TRBV24-1 to TRBJ2-2; D may be TRBD2 (7 bases). The germline CDR1 and CDR2 sequences are KGHDR and SFDVKD. This CDR3 has 13 residues. CDR3 bases: TGTGCCACCTGTGCCGCCGCCACCGGGGAGGGGGGGTTT. This codes for CATCAAATGEGGF.